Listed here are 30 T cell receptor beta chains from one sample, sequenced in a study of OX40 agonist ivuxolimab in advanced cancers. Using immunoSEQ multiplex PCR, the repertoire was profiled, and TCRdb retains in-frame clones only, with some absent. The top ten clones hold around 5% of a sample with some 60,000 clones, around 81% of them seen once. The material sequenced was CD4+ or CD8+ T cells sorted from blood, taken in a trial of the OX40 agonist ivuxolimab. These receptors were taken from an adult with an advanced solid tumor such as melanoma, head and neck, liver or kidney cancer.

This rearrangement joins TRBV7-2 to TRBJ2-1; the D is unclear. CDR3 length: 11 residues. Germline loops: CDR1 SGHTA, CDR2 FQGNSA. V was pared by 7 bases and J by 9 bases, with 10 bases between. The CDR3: CASTFGSEQFF. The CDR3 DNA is TGTGCCAGCACTTTCGGTAGTGAGCAGTTCTTC.

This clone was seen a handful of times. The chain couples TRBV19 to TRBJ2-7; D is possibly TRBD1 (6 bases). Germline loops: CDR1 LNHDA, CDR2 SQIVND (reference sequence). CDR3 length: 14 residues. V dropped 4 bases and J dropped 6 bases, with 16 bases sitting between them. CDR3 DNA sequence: TGTGCCAGTAGTAGCCTCTTGGGGGCAGGCGAGCAGTACTTC. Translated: CASSSLLGAGEQYF.

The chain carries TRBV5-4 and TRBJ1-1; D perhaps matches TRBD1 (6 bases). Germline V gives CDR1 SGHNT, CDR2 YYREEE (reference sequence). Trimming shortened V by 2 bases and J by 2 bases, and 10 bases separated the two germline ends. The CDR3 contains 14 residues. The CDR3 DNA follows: TGTGCCAGCAGCTTTGCCAGGGGCAACACTGAAGCTTTCTTT. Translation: CASSFARGNTEAFF.

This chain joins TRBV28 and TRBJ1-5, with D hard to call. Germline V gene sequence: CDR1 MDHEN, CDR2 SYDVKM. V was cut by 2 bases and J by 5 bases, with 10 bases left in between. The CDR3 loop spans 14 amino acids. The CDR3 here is CASSLTFDDQPQHF. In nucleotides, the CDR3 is TGTGCCAGCAGTTTAACTTTTGACGATCAGCCCCAGCATTTT.

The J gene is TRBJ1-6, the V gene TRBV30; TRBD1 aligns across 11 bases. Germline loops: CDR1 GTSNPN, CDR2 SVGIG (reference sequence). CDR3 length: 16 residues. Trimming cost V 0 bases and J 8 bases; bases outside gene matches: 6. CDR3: CAWSVPRTGGDSPLHF. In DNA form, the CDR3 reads TGTGCCTGGAGTGTACCCCGGACAGGGGGCGATTCACCCCTCCACTTT.

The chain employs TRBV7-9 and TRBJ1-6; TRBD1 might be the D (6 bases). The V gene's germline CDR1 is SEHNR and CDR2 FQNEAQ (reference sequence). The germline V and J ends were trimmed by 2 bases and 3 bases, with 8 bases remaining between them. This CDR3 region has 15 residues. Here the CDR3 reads CASSLRDNYNSPLHF. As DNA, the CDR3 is TGTGCCAGCAGCTTAAGGGACAACTATAATTCACCCCTCCACTTT.

CDR3 region: CASSHLGGTYEQYF. The CDR3 nucleotides read TGTGCCAGCAGCCACCTTGGGGGAACCTACGAGCAGTACTTC. V and J are TRBV11-2 and TRBJ2-7; D is possibly TRBD1 or TRBD2 (5 bases each). Trimming took 5 bases from V and 2 from J, leaving 13 bases between them. The length of the CDR3 is 14 residues. The germline V gene encodes CDR1 SGHAT and CDR2 FQNNGV.

CDR3 coding DNA: TGCGCCAGCAGACTCACACCCAGCTCAACTGAGCAGTTCTTC. Translated: CASRLTPSSTEQFF. This chain joins TRBV5-1 and TRBJ2-1; D not resolved. Germline values: CDR1 SGHRS, CDR2 YFSETQ. The CDR3 contains 14 residues. The ends were cut back, 5 bases at V and 9 bases at J, with 18 bases in the middle.

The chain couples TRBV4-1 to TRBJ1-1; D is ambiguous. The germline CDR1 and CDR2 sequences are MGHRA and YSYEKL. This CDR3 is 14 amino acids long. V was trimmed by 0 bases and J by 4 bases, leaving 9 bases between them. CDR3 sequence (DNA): TGCGCCAGCAGCCAAGAAGGTCGGCGCACTGAAGCTTTCTTT. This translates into CASSQEGRRTEAFF.

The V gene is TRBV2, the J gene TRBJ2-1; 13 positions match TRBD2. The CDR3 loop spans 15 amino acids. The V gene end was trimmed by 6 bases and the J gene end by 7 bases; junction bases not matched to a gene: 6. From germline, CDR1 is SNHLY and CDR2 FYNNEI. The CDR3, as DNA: TGTGCCAGCAGGGAACTAGCGGGAGGGATAAATGAGCAGTTCTTC. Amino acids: CASRELAGGINEQFF.

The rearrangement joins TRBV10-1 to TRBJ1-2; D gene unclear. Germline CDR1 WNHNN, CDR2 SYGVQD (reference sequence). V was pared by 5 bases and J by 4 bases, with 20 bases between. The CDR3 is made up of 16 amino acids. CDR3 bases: TGCGCCAGCAGTCATTCCCGATCGCGAAAGACCTATGGCTACACCTTC. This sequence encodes CASSHSRSRKTYGYTF.

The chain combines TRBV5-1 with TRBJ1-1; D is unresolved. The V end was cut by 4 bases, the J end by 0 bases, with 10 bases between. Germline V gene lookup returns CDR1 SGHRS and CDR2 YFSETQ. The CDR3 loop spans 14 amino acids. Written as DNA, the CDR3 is TGCGCCAGCAGCGGTGGGCAAATGAACACTGAAGCTTTCTTT. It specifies CASSGGQMNTEAFF.

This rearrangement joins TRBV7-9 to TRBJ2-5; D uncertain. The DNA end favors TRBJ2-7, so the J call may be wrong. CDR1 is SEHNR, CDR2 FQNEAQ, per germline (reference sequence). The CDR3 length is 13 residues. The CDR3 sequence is CASSPGRAHEQYF. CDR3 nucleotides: TGTGCCAGCAGCCCGGGCCGAGCCCACGAGCAGTACTTC.

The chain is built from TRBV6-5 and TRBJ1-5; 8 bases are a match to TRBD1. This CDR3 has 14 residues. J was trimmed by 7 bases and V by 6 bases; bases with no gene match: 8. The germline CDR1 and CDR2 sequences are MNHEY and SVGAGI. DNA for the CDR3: TGTGCCAGCAGAAGGACAGGGCGGGGGCAGCCCCAGCATTTT. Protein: CASRRTGRGQPQHF.

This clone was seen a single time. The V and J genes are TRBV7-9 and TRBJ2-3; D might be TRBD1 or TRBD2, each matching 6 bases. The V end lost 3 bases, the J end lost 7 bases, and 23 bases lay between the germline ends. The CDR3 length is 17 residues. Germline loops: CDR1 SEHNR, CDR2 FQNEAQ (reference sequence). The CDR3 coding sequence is TGTGCCAGCAGCTTTAGTTGGCCGCGACAAGGGGGGAATACGCAGTATTTT. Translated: CASSFSWPRQGGNTQYF.

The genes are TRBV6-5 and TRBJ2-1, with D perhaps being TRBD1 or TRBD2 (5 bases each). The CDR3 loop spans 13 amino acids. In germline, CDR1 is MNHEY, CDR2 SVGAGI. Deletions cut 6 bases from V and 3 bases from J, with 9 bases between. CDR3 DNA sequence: TGTGCCAGCAGCCGGGGCCTCTACAATGAGCAGTTCTTC. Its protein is CASSRGLYNEQFF.

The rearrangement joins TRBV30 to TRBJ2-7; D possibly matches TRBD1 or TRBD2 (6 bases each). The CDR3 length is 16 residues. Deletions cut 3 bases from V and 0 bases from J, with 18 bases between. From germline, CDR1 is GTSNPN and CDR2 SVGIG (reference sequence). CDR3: CAWRGRGLPSSYEQYF. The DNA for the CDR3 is TGTGCCTGGAGGGGCAGGGGACTCCCAAGCTCCTACGAGCAGTACTTC.

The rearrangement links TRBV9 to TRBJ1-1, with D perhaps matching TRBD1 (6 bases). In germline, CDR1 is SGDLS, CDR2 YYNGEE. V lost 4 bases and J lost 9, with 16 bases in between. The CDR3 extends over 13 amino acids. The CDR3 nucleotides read TGTGCCAGCAGCCGCACCCCAGGGGCGAAAGCTTTCTTT. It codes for CASSRTPGAKAFF.

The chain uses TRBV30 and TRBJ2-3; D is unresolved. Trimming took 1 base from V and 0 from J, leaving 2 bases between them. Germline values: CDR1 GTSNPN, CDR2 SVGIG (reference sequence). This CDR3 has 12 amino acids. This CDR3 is CAWSASTDTQYF. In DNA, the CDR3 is TGTGCCTGGAGTGCTAGCACAGATACGCAGTATTTT.

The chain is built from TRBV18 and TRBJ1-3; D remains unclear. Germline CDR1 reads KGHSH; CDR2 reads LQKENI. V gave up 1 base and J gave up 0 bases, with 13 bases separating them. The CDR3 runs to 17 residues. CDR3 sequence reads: CASSPRSESRSGNTIYF. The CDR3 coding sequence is TGTGCCAGCTCACCACGTTCGGAGAGCCGCTCTGGAAACACCATATATTTT.

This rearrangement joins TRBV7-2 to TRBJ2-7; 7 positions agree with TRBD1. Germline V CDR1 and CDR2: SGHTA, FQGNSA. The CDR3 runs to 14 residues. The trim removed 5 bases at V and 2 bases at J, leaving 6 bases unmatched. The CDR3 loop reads CASSTGTEPYEQYF. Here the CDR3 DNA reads TGTGCCAGCAGCACCGGGACAGAACCCTACGAGCAGTACTTC.

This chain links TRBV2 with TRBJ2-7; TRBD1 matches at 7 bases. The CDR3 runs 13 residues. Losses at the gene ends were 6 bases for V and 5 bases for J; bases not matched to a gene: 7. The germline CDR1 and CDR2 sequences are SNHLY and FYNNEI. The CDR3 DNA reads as TGTGCCAGCAGCAAAGACAGGGAGAACGAGCAGTACTTC. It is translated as CASSKDRENEQYF.

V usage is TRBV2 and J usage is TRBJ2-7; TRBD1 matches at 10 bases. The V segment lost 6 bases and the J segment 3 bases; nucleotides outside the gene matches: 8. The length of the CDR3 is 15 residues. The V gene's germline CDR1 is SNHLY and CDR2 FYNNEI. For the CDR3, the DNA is TGTGCCAGCAGCGATCGGACAGGGGGGAGCTACGAGCAGTACTTC. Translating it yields CASSDRTGGSYEQYF.

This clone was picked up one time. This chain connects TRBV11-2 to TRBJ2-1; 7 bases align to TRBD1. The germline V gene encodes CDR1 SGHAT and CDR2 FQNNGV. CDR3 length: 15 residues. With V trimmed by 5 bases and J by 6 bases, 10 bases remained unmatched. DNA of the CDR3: TGTGCCAGCAGCCCCGGACAGGCCCTAAGCAATGAGCAGTTCTTC. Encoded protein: CASSPGQALSNEQFF. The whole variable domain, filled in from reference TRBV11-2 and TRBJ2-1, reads EAGVAQSPRYKIIEKRQSVAFWCNPISGHATLYWYQQILGQGPKLLIQFQNNGVVDDSQLPKDRFSAERLKGVDSTLKIQPAKLEDSAVYLCASSPGQALSNEQFFGPGTRLTVL.

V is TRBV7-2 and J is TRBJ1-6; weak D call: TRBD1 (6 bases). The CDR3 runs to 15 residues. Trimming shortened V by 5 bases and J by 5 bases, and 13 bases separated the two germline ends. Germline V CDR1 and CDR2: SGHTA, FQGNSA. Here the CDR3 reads CASSPWGGNNSPLHF. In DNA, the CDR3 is TGTGCCAGCAGCCCTTGGGGGGGCAATAATTCACCCCTCCACTTT.

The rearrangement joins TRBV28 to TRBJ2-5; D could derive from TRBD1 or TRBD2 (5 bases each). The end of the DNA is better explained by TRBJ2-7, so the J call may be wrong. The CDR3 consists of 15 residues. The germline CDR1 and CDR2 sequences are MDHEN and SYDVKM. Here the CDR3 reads CASSWGRAPSYEQYF. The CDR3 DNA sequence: TGTGCCAGCAGTTGGGGACGGGCCCCCTCCTACGAGCAGTACTTC.

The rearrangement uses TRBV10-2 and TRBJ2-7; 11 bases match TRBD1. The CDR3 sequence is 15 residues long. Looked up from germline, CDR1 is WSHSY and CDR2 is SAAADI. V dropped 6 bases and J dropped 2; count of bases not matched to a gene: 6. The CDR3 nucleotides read TGCGCCAGCAGAAGCCGGGACAGGGGGGCCTACGAGCAGTACTTC. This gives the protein CASRSRDRGAYEQYF.

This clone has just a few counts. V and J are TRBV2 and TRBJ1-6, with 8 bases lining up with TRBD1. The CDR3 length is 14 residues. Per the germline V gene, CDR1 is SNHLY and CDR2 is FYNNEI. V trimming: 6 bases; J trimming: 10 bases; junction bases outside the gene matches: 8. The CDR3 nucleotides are TGTGCCAGCAGATCCGGGACAGGTGGCTCACCCCTCCACTTT. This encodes CASRSGTGGSPLHF.

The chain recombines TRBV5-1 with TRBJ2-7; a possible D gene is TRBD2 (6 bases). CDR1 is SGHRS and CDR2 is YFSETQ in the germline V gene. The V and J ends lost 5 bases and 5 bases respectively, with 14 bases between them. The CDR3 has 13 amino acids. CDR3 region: CASSRGTGDEQYF. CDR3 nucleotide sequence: TGCGCCAGCAGTCGTGGGACGGGGGACGAGCAGTACTTC.

The CDR3 DNA is TGTGCCAGTAGTCTCGACGGGACTAGCGGGGGACCGATCTACGAGCAGTACTTC. As protein: CASSLDGTSGGPIYEQYF. The rearrangement joins TRBV19 to TRBJ2-7; 14 positions match TRBD2. Germline CDR1 is LNHDA and CDR2 is SQIVND (reference sequence). V lost 5 bases, J lost 3 bases, and 12 bases stayed unmatched. The CDR3 is 18 amino acids.